Given below is one T cell receptor beta chain in context. Its target is not known. These data come from a study of T-cell memory formation after mild COVID-19. In the study overall: TCR clusters mostly belonged to single donors.

Study results and caveats: The finding that pre-infection memory included some responding clones suggested that cross-reactive memory joined. Clones which contracted sat mainly in CM and EM if CD4+, and in EMRA if CD8+.

5'RACE with constant-segment primers yielded barcoded, UMI-tagged TCR alpha and TCR beta cDNA libraries. TCRdb passed the 5' RACE reads through MiXCR, listing each CDR3 protein once. The table lists fewer than 250,000 distinct CDR3 sequences, about 10% of them singletons. V lost 1 base, J lost 6 bases, and 13 bases lay in between. Germline-derived CDR1 and CDR2 are DFQATT and SNEGSKA (reference sequence). The CDR3 length is 14 residues. The sample was PBMCs or a T cell subset sorted from them (not recorded which). The sequence was obtained from a man aged 18 to 29 who had mild COVID-19 (a few samples of this study predate the infection). Cell type and time point are not known. The chain combines TRBV20-1 with TRBJ1-5; D may be TRBD1 (6 bases). The CDR3 nucleotides read TGCAGTGCTAGAGTCGGGGGGCCGAGTCAGCCCCAGCATTTT. Protein sequence: CSARVGGPSQPQHF.